This TCR beta chain is drawn from a study of shared clonotypes between healthy human individuals. CDR1 LNHDA and CDR2 SQIVND come from the germline V gene (reference sequence). The germline V and J ends were trimmed by 7 bases and 0 bases, with 15 bases remaining between them. The CDR3 sequence is 15 residues long. Produced via immunoSEQ multiplex PCR; TCRdb's table is partial and in-frame only. The table records under 2,500,000 clones, approximately 96% of them present only once. The genes are TRBV19 and TRBJ1-1; the D is unclear. This TCR was recovered from a man between 18 and 29 years old in good health. Sequences were obtained from naive CD4+ T cells sorted from blood. Subset of the sample: CD45RA+ positively selected. CDR3 nucleotides: TGTGCCAGTACCATCAGAAAGACCATGAACACTGAAGCTTTCTTT. It translates to CASTIRKTMNTEAFF.